This T cell receptor beta chain was captured by sequencing in a study of T cell responses to AZD1222 COVID-19 vaccine. Study-level findings and limits: Only after the peak T cell response were repertoires sampled.

The V and J ends lost 6 bases and 2 bases respectively, with 10 bases between them. CDR1 and CDR2 (germline): SGHTA, FQGNSA. The CDR3 covers 13 residues. The repertoire was sequenced with immunoSEQ multiplex PCR; TCRdb's copy has only in-frame clones and lacks some. Among 140,000 to 150,000 clones listed, roughly 88% were seen once. In its sample, this clone was seen a few times. Its antigen is unknown. This clonotype originated in an adult in good health. The chain carries TRBV7-2 and TRBJ1-2; D call uncertain. This sample comprised peripheral blood, obtained on day 0 of AZD1222 vaccination. DNA for the CDR3: TGTGCCAGCAGTCAAACAGCGAACTATGGCTACACCTTC. This gives the protein CASSQTANYGYTF.